Listed below are T cell receptor beta chains from one sample, sequenced in a study of T cell changes during pregnancy in multiple sclerosis. Generated by immunoSEQ multiplex PCR, the TCRdb table keeps only in-frame clones and is missing some. The sample has approximately 79,000 clones, around 93% seen once; the top ten hold around 0.75%. This specimen consisted of peripheral blood, obtained in the second trimester of pregnancy. These receptors were obtained from a female donor in good health, enrolled as a control in a pregnancy study. CDR3s include the opening cysteine and the closing phenylalanine or tryptophan. Each record gives: V gene, D gene, J gene, CDR3 protein. The D gene is left open where the match is weak.

>TRBV7-9|TRBD2|TRBJ2-3
CASSLGLAGADTQYF
>TRBV6-1|-|TRBJ1-1
CASSEQAGEGTEAFF
>TRBV6-5|TRBD1|TRBJ1-6
CASSVDRDGSPLHF
>TRBV5-4|-|TRBJ2-2
CASSLDEPGELFF
>TRBV10-3|TRBD2|TRBJ2-3
CAISTGRGGIDTQYF
>TRBV19|-|TRBJ1-3
CASSTWQDQNTIYF
>TRBV11-2|-|TRBJ1-1
CASSQVRGGPEAFF
>TRBV19|TRBD1|TRBJ2-7
CASSSSDRGYEQYF
>TRBV7-3|TRBD2|TRBJ2-1
CASSSVVGGIDNEQFF
>TRBV7-2|TRBD1|TRBJ2-1
CASSLGDSQFF
>TRBV29-1|-|TRBJ1-5
CSVEGGGADQPQHF
>TRBV11-2|-|TRBJ1-2
CASSLAQGVTF
>TRBV14|TRBD1|TRBJ2-2
CASSLYLTGDTGELFF
>TRBV4-3|-|TRBJ1-3
CASSQDDGGGNTIYF
>TRBV5-1|-|TRBJ2-3
CASSLGVSGTDTQYF
>TRBV18|TRBD1|TRBJ2-7
CASSSRTGTYEQYF
>TRBV6-6|-|TRBJ2-2
CASGNPGNGELFF
>TRBV6-6|-|TRBJ2-5
CASSYGSQNLQETQYF
>TRBV7-3|-|TRBJ2-4
CASSLQGRENIQYF
>TRBV6-4|TRBD1|TRBJ2-1
CASSEGQGGYNEQFF
>TRBV9|-|TRBJ2-7
CASSVGTGQNYEQYF
>TRBV5-1|TRBD1|TRBJ1-2
CASSLSRDRGRKDGYTF
>TRBV6-5|-|TRBJ1-1
CASRRNVNTEAFF
>TRBV18|TRBD1|TRBJ1-1
CASSPGQGQNTEAFF
>TRBV6-5|TRBD1|TRBJ1-1
CASSYYRGPNTEAFF
>TRBV30|-|TRBJ2-1
CAWSVEGAYNEQFF
>TRBV4-3|TRBD1|TRBJ1-2
CASTSGTGASGYTF
>TRBV6-6|-|TRBJ2-2
CASSPRPSSTGELFF
>TRBV11-3|TRBD1|TRBJ1-1
CASSDQGGRAFF
>TRBV7-2|-|TRBJ2-1
CASSSDRNNEQFF
>TRBV29-1|-|TRBJ1-5
CSVVEVRGGPQHF
>TRBV18|TRBD1|TRBJ1-1
CASSPRGQTSTEAFF
>TRBV19|TRBD2|TRBJ2-7
CASSIPGGGEQYF
>TRBV19|TRBD2|TRBJ2-3
CASSARQPGLAGGSTDTQYF
>TRBV5-4|-|TRBJ2-3
CASSDGVGGHTQYF
>TRBV29-1|-|TRBJ2-1
CSVERPVLHEQFF
>TRBV19|TRBD1|TRBJ2-7
CASSPPDGQGFHEQYF